These 22 T cell receptor beta chains originate from one sample sequenced in a study of T cell changes during pregnancy in multiple sclerosis. Assay used: immunoSEQ multiplex PCR; TCRdb lists only in-frame clones, some missing. This sample has around 40,000 clones, with approximately 90% found just once. The material was CD4+ T cells from peripheral blood mononuclear cells, obtained in the third trimester of pregnancy. The receptors stem from a female donor with multiple sclerosis, enrolled in a pregnancy study.

This chain joins TRBV28 and TRBJ1-2; TRBD1 might be the D (5 bases). Germline V lookup: CDR1 MDHEN, CDR2 SYDVKM. The CDR3 is 12 residues long. V lost 7 bases, J lost 6 bases, and 12 bases lay in between. The CDR3 nucleotides read TGTGCCAGCATGGCCAGGGAGGATGGCTACACCTTC. This codes for CASMAREDGYTF.

V and J are TRBV4-2 and TRBJ2-3, with TRBD2 matching 15 bases. V dropped 4 bases and J dropped 1; count of bases not matched to a gene: 9. CDR1 is LGHNA, CDR2 YNFKEQ, per germline. The CDR3 consists of 19 residues. CDR3 region: CASSRGLAGGPGGTDTQYF. DNA for the CDR3: TGTGCCAGCAGCCGAGGACTAGCGGGAGGGCCGGGGGGCACAGATACGCAGTATTTT.

V and J are TRBV5-6 and TRBJ1-4; D is perhaps TRBD1 (5 bases). Germline CDR1 reads SGHDT; CDR2 reads YYEEEE. V gave up 3 bases and J gave up 6 bases, with 18 bases separating them. The length of the CDR3 is 16 residues. CDR3 region: CASSYQGRREDEKLFF. The CDR3 nucleotides are TGTGCCAGCAGCTACCAGGGTCGGAGAGAGGATGAAAAACTGTTTTTT. Supplemented by reference TRBV5-6 and TRBJ1-4, the full variable domain reads DAGVTQSPTHLIKTRGQQVTLRCSPKSGHDTVSWYQQALGQGPQFIFQYYEEEERQRGNFPDRFSGHQFPNYSSELNVNALLLGDSALYLCASSYQGRREDEKLFFGSGTQLSVL.

The chain has TRBV7-2 and TRBJ1-3; D is unresolved. The V and J ends lost 5 bases and 1 base respectively, with 12 bases between them. Germline V CDR1 and CDR2: SGHTA, FQGNSA. The CDR3 covers 15 residues. This CDR3 is CASSPRGQSGNTIYF. The CDR3 region has the DNA TGTGCCAGCAGCCCCCGTGGGCAGTCTGGAAACACCATATATTTT.

The CDR3 sequence: CASSGRESTDTQYF. The DNA for the CDR3 is TGCGCCAGCAGTGGGAGGGAGAGCACAGATACGCAGTATTTT. The chain recombines TRBV10-1 with TRBJ2-3; TRBD2 is a possible D gene (6 bases). The CDR3 is made up of 14 amino acids. V lost 4 bases and J 0 bases, leaving 8 bases between the germline ends. Germline values: CDR1 WNHNN, CDR2 SYGVQD (reference sequence).

J is TRBJ2-7 and V is TRBV6-6; 9 bases line up with TRBD1. Germline V gene lookup returns CDR1 MNHNY and CDR2 SVGAGI (reference sequence). V gave up 7 bases and J gave up 2 bases; unmatched junction bases: 6. The CDR3 has 14 residues. In DNA, the CDR3 is TGTGCCAGCAAACCGGGACAGGGAACCTACGAGCAGTACTTC. It is translated as CASKPGQGTYEQYF.

The chain couples TRBV5-6 to TRBJ2-5, with D unclear. The DNA end is a closer match to TRBJ2-7, so the J assignment may be wrong. CDR1 SGHDT and CDR2 YYEEEE come from the germline V gene. The CDR3 spans 13 residues. In DNA form, the CDR3 reads TGTGCCAGCAGCTTGGGTCGTAGCTACGAGCAGTACTTC. Protein sequence: CASSLGRSYEQYF.

The rearrangement joins TRBV7-9 to TRBJ2-4, with TRBD2 as a possible D gene (6 bases). CDR3 length: 15 residues. Germline CDR1 SEHNR, CDR2 FQNEAQ (reference sequence). Trimming shortened V by 1 base and J by 8 bases, and 15 bases separated the two germline ends. CDR3 sequence reads: CASSLGGAGGHIQYF. DNA of the CDR3: TGTGCCAGCAGCTTAGGCGGGGCCGGGGGACACATTCAGTACTTC.

This chain links TRBV7-3 with TRBJ2-7; D gene uncertain. Germline V lookup: CDR1 SGHTA, CDR2 FQGTGA. Trimming stripped 1 base from V and 4 bases from J, with 8 bases between. The CDR3 length is 13 residues. CDR3 loop: CASSLSQSYEQYF. CDR3 bases: TGTGCCAGCAGCTTAAGCCAGTCTTACGAGCAGTACTTC.

The chain links TRBV19 to TRBJ1-2, with D hard to call. Trimming pared 2 bases from V and 4 bases from J, leaving 5 bases between. CDR3 length equals 12 residues. Germline CDR1 LNHDA, CDR2 SQIVND (reference sequence). CDR3 in amino acids: CASSIKRYGYTF. The CDR3 bases are TGTGCCAGTAGTATAAAGCGCTATGGCTACACCTTC.

This clone was detected only once. The chain has TRBV7-9 and TRBJ2-1; 9 bases agree with TRBD2. Germline V gene sequence: CDR1 SEHNR, CDR2 FQNEAQ (reference sequence). J gave up 5 bases and V 5 bases, and 13 bases lay outside the gene matches. This CDR3 has 17 residues. CDR3 sequence (DNA): TGTGCCAGCAGCCCTCTCCCTATAGCGGGGGAGAACAATGAGCAGTTCTTC. This encodes CASSPLPIAGENNEQFF.

The J gene is TRBJ1-4, the V gene TRBV5-1; 12 positions match TRBD1. V lost 2 bases and J lost 8; bases outside the gene matches: 1. Germline values: CDR1 SGHRS, CDR2 YFSETQ. CDR3 length: 14 amino acids. The CDR3 bases are TGCGCCAGCAGCTTCGGGACAGGGGGCGAAAAACTGTTTTTT. It is translated as CASSFGTGGEKLFF.

The chain is built from TRBV6-4 and TRBJ1-2, with D tentatively TRBD1 (6 bases). The V gene lost 2 bases and the J gene lost 4 bases, with 11 bases spanning the gap. Germline V gene sequence: CDR1 MRHNA, CDR2 SNTAGT. CDR3 length: 14 amino acids. CDR3 DNA: TGTGCCAGCAGTGACGGCATGGACAGCTATGGCTACACCTTC. As protein: CASSDGMDSYGYTF.

V gene TRBV19 combines with J gene TRBJ2-7; the D gene is possibly TRBD2 (5 bases). V was trimmed by 1 base and J by 2 bases, leaving 12 bases between them. The CDR3 spans 15 residues. Germline CDR1 is LNHDA and CDR2 is SQIVND (reference sequence). In nucleotides, the CDR3 is TGTGCCAGTAGTATAGCGGTCCGGGGTACCTACGAGCAGTACTTC. This codes for CASSIAVRGTYEQYF.

This sequence joins TRBV7-8 and TRBJ2-2, with 7 bases lining up with TRBD1. The CDR3 spans 17 residues. CDR1 and CDR2 (germline): SGHVS, FQNEAQ. After removal of 2 bases from V and 1 base from J, the junction contained 7 bases not matched to a gene. CDR3 region: CASSLFSRQGNTGELFF. CDR3 nucleotide sequence: TGTGCCAGCAGCTTATTTTCCCGACAGGGGAACACCGGGGAGCTGTTTTTT.

The chain recombines TRBV6-1 with TRBJ1-5; D is unresolved. The CDR3 sequence is 15 residues long. The V gene lost 2 bases and the J gene lost 3 bases, with 11 bases spanning the gap. Germline V gene lookup returns CDR1 MNHNS and CDR2 SASEGT. CDR3 in amino acids: CASSERGRPNQPQHF. The CDR3 coding sequence is TGTGCCAGCAGTGAACGCGGGCGGCCCAATCAGCCCCAGCATTTT.

This clone was found a few times. V and J are TRBV5-1 and TRBJ2-2; no clear D gene. V was cut by 4 bases and J by 6 bases, with 10 bases left in between. The CDR3 runs 13 residues. Germline-derived CDR1 and CDR2 are SGHRS and YFSETQ. CDR3 DNA: TGCGCCAGCAGCCCCTTCCGTCCCGGGGAGCTGTTTTTT. This codes for CASSPFRPGELFF.

The V and J genes are TRBV6-6 and TRBJ1-2; TRBD1 might be the D (5 bases). Trimming took off 2 bases at V and 8 bases at J, with 12 bases between the two ends. Per the germline V gene, CDR1 is MNHNY and CDR2 is SVGAGI (reference sequence). The CDR3 runs to 13 residues. The CDR3 protein is CASSYELGAGYTF. In DNA form, the CDR3 reads TGTGCCAGCAGTTACGAGTTAGGGGCGGGCTACACCTTC.

This sequence joins TRBV10-3 and TRBJ1-1; D gene ambiguous. Germline V gene lookup returns CDR1 ENHRY and CDR2 SYGVKD. This CDR3 spans 13 amino acids. Trimming took off 4 bases at V and 0 bases at J, with 6 bases between the two ends. The CDR3 reads CAISGELNTEAFF. The CDR3, as DNA: TGTGCCATCAGTGGGGAGCTGAACACTGAAGCTTTCTTT.

This clone has just a few counts. This chain links TRBV5-4 with TRBJ2-3; D is possibly TRBD2 (5 bases). The CDR3 runs 15 residues. CDR1 is SGHNT, CDR2 YYREEE, per germline (reference sequence). Trimming took 0 bases from V and 4 from J, leaving 12 bases between them. The chain's CDR3 is CASSLDLAGPDTQYF. CDR3 nucleotide sequence: TGTGCCAGCAGCTTGGATCTGGCGGGTCCAGATACGCAGTATTTT.

In this sample, this clone turned up once. The rearrangement joins TRBV6-5 to TRBJ2-7; no reliable D call. CDR1 and CDR2 (germline): MNHEY, SVGAGI. The germline V and J ends were trimmed by 7 bases and 0 bases, with 10 bases remaining between them. This CDR3 has 13 amino acids. The chain's CDR3 is CASTSGSSYEQYF. DNA for the CDR3: TGTGCCAGCACCTCGGGTTCCTCCTACGAGCAGTACTTC.

The chain uses TRBV5-1 and TRBJ2-3; D perhaps matches TRBD2 (5 bases). The CDR3 is made up of 15 amino acids. Per the germline V gene, CDR1 is SGHRS and CDR2 is YFSETQ. V shed 2 bases and J shed 0 bases, with 10 bases lying between them. CDR3 sequence: CASSLSGSSTDTQYF. The CDR3 region has the DNA TGCGCCAGCAGCTTATCGGGGAGTAGCACAGATACGCAGTATTTT.